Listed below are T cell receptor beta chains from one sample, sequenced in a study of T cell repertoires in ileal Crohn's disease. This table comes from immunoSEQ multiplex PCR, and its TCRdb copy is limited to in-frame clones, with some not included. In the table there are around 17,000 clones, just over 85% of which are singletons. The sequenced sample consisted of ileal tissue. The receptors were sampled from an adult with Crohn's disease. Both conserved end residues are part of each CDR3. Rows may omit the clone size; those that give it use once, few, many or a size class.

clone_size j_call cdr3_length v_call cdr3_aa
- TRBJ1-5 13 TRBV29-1 CSVGGATNQPQHF
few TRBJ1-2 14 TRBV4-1 CASSVLRTGAGYTF
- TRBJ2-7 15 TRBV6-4 CASSAGVGSSYEQYF
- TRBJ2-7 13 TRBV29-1 CSASRTGNWEQYF
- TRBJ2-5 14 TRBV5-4 CASSRAASQETQYF
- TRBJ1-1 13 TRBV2 CASSEGGKGRAFF
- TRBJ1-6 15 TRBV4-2 CASSPRQVYNSPLHF
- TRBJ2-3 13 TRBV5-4 CASSSDLPDTQYF
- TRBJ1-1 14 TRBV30 CAWSGRQGHTEAFF
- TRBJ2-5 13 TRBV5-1 CASSLTHQETQYF
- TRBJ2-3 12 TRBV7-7 CASSRLADTQYF
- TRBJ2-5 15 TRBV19 CASSIGTSLIETQYF
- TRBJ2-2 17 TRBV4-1 CASSQQGQGTNTGELFF
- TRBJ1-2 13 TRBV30 CAWSSGGPDGYTF
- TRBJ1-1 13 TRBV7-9 CASSLTLNTEAFF
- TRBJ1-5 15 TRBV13 CASSLGPGVDQPQHF
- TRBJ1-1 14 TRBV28 CASSRDRVWTEAFF
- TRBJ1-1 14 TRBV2 CASRSGQGGTEAFF
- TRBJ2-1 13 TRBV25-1 CASSEPMEGEQFF
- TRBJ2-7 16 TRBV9 CASSGDRGAWAYEQYF
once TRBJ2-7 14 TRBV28 CASSLPTGVYEQYF
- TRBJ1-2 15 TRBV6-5 CASTPLAGARGGYTF
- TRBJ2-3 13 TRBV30 CAWSIGGTDTQYF
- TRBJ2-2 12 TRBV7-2 CASSRDTGELFF
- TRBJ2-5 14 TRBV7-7 CASSLGTGQETQYF
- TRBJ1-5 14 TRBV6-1 CASITQGARQPQHF
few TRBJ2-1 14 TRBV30 CAWTVPGAYNEQFF
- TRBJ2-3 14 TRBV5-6 CASSLGLAGDTQYF
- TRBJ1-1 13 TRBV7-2 CASSLIANTEAFF
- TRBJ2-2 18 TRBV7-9 CASRSLMAVQLSTGELFF